The TCR beta chain described here comes from a study of identical twins. Study-wide points: Fewer insertions were carried by abundant cord blood beta clonotypes, but none was seen in memory repertoires.

This clonotype was seen a few times. Its antigen remains unknown. The germline CDR1 and CDR2 sequences are MNHNS and SASEGT. V was pared by 2 bases and J by 7 bases, with 6 bases of the junction left unmatched. The CDR3 contains 16 residues. TCRdb fed the 5' RACE reads into MiXCR, producing one record per CDR3 protein. The sample has 470,000 or so distinct CDR3 sequences; 20% to 25% are singletons. This same sample was also taken into another study, of T cells expressing NK-cell markers. From that paper: Restriction of the sorted population to alpha-beta TCR T cells was achieved in several experiments with an anti-gamma-delta TCR antibody. Each of 6 or 7 donors carried dominant NKG2C+ clonotypes accounting for roughly 1.0-7.5% of CD8+ T cells. These clonotypes additionally ranked first within the CD3+CD56-NKG2C+ fraction of a few donors.

Source material: CD4+ T cells sorted from blood. The receptor was derived from a woman aged 18 to 35 in good health. The J gene is TRBJ2-1, the V gene TRBV6-1, with 12 nucleotides matching TRBD1. The CDR3 region is CASSEWDRGRWNEQFF. For the CDR3, the DNA is TGTGCCAGCAGTGAATGGGACAGGGGGCGATGGAATGAGCAGTTCTTC.